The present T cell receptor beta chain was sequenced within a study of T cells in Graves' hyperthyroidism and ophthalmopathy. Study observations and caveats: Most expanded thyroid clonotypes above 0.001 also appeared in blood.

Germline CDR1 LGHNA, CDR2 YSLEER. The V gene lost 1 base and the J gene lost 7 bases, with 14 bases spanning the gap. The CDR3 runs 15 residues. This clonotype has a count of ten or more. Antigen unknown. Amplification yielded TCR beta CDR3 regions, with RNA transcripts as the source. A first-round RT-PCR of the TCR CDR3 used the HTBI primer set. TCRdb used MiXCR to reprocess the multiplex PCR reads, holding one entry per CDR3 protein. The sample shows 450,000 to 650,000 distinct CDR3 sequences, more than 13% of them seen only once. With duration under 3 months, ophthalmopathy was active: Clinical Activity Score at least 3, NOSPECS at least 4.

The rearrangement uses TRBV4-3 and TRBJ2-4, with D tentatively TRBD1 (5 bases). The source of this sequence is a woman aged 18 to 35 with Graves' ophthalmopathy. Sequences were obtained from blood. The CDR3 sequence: CASSQASGAVNIQYF. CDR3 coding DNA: TGCGCCAGCAGCCAAGCCTCTGGGGCAGTGAACATTCAGTACTTC.